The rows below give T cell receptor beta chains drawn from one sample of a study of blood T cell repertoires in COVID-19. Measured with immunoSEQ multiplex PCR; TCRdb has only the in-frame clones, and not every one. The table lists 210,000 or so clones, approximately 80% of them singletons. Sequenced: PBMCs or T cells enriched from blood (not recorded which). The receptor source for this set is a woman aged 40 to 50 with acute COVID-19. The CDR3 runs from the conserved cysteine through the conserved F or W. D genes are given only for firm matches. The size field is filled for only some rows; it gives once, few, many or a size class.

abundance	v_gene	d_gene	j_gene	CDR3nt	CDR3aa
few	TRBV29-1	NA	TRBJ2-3	TGCAGCGTTGACCCCGGGAATCCCACAGATACGCAGTATTTT	CSVDPGNPTDTQYF
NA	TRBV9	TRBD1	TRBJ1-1	TGTGCCAGCAGCACCTACAGGGGTGACACTGAAGCTTTCTTT	CASSTYRGDTEAFF
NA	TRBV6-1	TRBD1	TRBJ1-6	TGTGCCAGCAGTGAGGGGGTACAGGGGGCGAATAATTCACCCCTCCACTTT	CASSEGVQGANNSPLHF
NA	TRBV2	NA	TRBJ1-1	TGTGCCAGCAGTGTTTCAGGCCCTATCGCGGCTTTCTTT	CASSVSGPIAAFF
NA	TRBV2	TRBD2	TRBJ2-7	TGTGCCAGCAATGGACTAGTAGCGGACGAGCAGTACTTC	CASNGLVADEQYF
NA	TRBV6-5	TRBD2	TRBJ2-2	TGTGCCAGCAGTCGACTAGCGGGAGGGACCGGGGAGCTGTTTTTT	CASSRLAGGTGELFF
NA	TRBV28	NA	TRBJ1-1	TGTGCCAGCAGTTCCGCAGCGGAAGCTTTCTTT	CASSSAAEAFF
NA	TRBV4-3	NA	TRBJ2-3	TGCGCCAGCAGCCAAGGCGAGAGCACAGATACGCAGTATTTT	CASSQGESTDTQYF
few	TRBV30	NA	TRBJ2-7	TGTGCCTGGAGGGATCCTAGCGTGTACGAGCAGTACTTC	CAWRDPSVYEQYF
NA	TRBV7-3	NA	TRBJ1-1	TGTGCCAGCAGCAAAGATAGTTTAGTATCCACTGAAGCTTTCTTT	CASSKDSLVSTEAFF
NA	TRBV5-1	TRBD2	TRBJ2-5	TGCGCCAGCAGTGAAGTAGCGGGAGAAGGAGAGACCCAGTACTTC	CASSEVAGEGETQYF
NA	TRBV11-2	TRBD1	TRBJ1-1	TGTGCCAGCAGCTTAGATCAGGGGGCGAAGAGGACTGAAGCTTTCTTT	CASSLDQGAKRTEAFF
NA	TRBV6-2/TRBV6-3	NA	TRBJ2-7	TGTGCCAGCAGTGCGCGGACTTCCCAAGGTCCCTACGAGCAGTACTTC	CASSARTSQGPYEQYF
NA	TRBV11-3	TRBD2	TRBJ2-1	TGTGCCAGCAGCCCGACTAGCGGGAGCACGACTGAGCAGTTCTTC	CASSPTSGSTTEQFF
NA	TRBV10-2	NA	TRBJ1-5	TGCGCCACTACCGGGGGGTTTAGTCAGCCCCAGCATTTT	CATTGGFSQPQHF
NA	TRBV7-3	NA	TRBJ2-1	TGTGCCAGCAGCGCTATGCCGGGATTTGGCCCTGGCGATGAGCAGTTCTTC	CASSAMPGFGPGDEQFF
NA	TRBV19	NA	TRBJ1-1	TGTGCCACTCAAGGAGCCGGGGATCCTCGGATCGAAGCTTTCTTT	CATQGAGDPRIEAFF
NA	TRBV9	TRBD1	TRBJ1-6	TGTGCCAGCAGCTGGGACAGACAGAATTCACCCCTCCACTTT	CASSWDRQNSPLHF
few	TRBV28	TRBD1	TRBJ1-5	TGTGCCAGCAGCGGGACAGGGGGCTGGGATCAGCCCCAGCATTTT	CASSGTGGWDQPQHF
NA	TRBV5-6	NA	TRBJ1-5	TGTGCCAGCAGCTATGACGGCGGCGATCAGCCCCAGCATTTT	CASSYDGGDQPQHF